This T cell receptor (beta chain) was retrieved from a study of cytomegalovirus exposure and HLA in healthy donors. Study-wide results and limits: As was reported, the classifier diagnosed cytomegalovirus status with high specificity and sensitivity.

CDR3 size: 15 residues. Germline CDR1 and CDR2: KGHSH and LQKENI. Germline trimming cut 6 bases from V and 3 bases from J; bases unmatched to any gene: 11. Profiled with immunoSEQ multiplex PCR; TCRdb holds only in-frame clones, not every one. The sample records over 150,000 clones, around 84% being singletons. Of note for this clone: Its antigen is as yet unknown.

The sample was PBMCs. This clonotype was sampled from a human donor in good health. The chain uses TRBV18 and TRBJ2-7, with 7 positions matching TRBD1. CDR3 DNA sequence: TGTGCCAGCTCGTCCACCGGGACAGATATCTACGAGCAGTACTTC. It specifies CASSSTGTDIYEQYF.